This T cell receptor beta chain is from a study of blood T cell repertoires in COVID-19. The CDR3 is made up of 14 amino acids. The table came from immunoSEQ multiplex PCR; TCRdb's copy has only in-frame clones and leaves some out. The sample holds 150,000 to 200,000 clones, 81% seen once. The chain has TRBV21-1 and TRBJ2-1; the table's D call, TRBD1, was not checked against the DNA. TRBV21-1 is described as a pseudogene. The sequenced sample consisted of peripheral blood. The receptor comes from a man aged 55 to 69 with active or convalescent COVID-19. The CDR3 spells CASPFWHSYNEQFF. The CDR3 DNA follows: TGTGCCAGCCCCTTCTGGCACTCCTACAATGAGCAGTTCTTC.